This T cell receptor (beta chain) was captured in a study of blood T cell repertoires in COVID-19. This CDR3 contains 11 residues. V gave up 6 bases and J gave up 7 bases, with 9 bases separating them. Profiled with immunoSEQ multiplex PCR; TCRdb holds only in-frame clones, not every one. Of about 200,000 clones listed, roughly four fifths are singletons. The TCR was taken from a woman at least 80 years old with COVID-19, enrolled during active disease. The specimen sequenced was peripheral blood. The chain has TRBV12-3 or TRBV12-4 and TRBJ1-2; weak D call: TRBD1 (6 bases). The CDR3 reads CASRHRVGYTF. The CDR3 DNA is TGTGCCAGCAGACACAGGGTTGGCTACACCTTC.